The TCR beta chain under discussion was sequenced for a study of control samples from healthy donors and cancer patients. Produced via immunoSEQ multiplex PCR; TCRdb's table is partial and in-frame only. The data hold some 150,000 clones, with about 89% observed a single time. The length of the CDR3 is 13 residues. Germline V CDR1 and CDR2: MNHEY, SVGEGT. V lost 5 bases and J lost 8; bases outside the gene matches: 7. The chain has TRBV6-2 or TRBV6-3 and TRBJ1-2, with TRBD1 matching 8 bases. The sequenced sample consisted of blood. The TCR originated in a young man in good health. This CDR3 reads CASSGGTGRGYTF. DNA for the CDR3: TGTGCCAGCAGTGGTGGGACAGGCCGCGGCTACACCTTC.